This section outlines one T cell receptor (beta chain) sequence together with its context. The antigen this receptor binds is unknown. No per-base quality is available; no much larger clone lies one base away. Each donor gave one peripheral blood draw, averaging approximately 0.12 L, which was collected into heparinised tubes. A BD FACSAria II and a panel including CD45RO, CCR7, CD25, CD127, CD95 and CD27 were used to sort naive, central memory, regulatory and stem cell-like memory CD4+ T cells. Purity was above 95% for every sorted population. Right away, PBMCs were isolated by Lymphoprep density gradient centrifugation and were stained directly, with no culture step. So that batch effects would be minimized, each experiment stained and sorted samples in pairs, pairing one healthy donor with one patient. The High Capacity cDNA Reverse Transcription Kit was used to reverse transcribe all of the isolated RNA, meaning that expressed TCRB transcripts were what got sequenced. Deep immunoSEQ sequencing was applied to naive, central memory and regulatory T cell samples, giving an average of approximately 3.8 million total reads per sample. Sorted cells were lysed in RLT buffer and RNA was extracted with DNase-treated RNeasy Micro or Mini kits, depending on cell number. To prevent cross-contamination, every cell subset was processed on its own, while patient and healthy donor samples were processed together. TCRB sequences were amplified from cDNA with the immunoSEQ multiplex PCR, producing 87-bp fragments spanning the CDR3 region. Sequencing of the amplicons was performed on the Illumina HiSeq platform. The paper's data handling went like this. Synthetic template baselines were used to correct PCR bias computationally, reads within Hamming distance 2 were collapsed together, and singletons that could not be merged were discarded. Reads were aligned against IMGT to assign V, D and J genes, CDR3 length and insertions or deletions at six rearrangement sites. Within each subset, clonotype counts were normalized to the number of sorted cells before true diversity and Gini coefficients were calculated with the tcR R package. Repertoire sharing was quantified using the overlap coefficient calculated on TCRB nucleotide sequences. Out-of-frame TCRB sequences from naive cells were analyzed as a proxy for the pre-selection repertoire. TCRdb obtained this table from immuneACCESS and retained in-frame rearrangements with V and J assigned. These tables miss some clones; where compared with another copy, unresolved V genes account for less than half of the shortfall, and the remainder is unexplained. The V and J calls and clone size come from that table; D and trimming were worked out from the DNA. The sample table shows around 500,000 clones, and over 9.5% are seen once. Approximately 0.045% of the sample comes from the top ten.

The record originates from a study of beta chain features in type 1 diabetes listed by TCRdb under 2018. Some background on the complete study: Patients and healthy donors did not differ in mean age, gender distribution, total cell number or subset yield. A total of roughly 98,000,000 sorted cells were examined across all samples, and a strong correlation was observed between cell number per subset and RNA yield. In the study, recently diagnosed type 1 diabetes patients and matched healthy donors were compared on the TCRB repertoires of their sorted circulating CD4+ T cell subsets. Naive and central memory subsets were obtained from all 30 or so donors, but regulatory and stem cell-like memory subsets were isolated from only 8 patients and about eight healthy donors.

CDR1 and CDR2, looked up from the germline V gene, are MNHNS and SASEGT. The V end loses 11 bases and the J end loses 5 bases, and a stretch of 12 bases separates them. From cysteine to phenylalanine, the CDR3 is 11 amino acids long. Only the CDR3 region is kept as DNA, spanning 33 bases read in frame from base 1. Study-wide conclusions, independent of this receptor: Because cDNA was sequenced instead of genomic DNA, activated cells with high expression could be over-represented, although the groups did not differ in activation or CD3 levels. In all four CD4+ subsets, TCRB CDR3 length was moderately but significantly shorter in type 1 diabetes patients. HLA sub-analyses involved small numbers of individuals, so any influence of HLA type on TCRB rearrangement remained unresolved. PCR might favor shorter templates, but patient and control samples were amplified and corrected together, so any skew would affect both groups equally. Naive, central memory and regulatory TCRB repertoires appeared to be more similar among patients than among healthy donors. At VDJ recombination sites, patients with type 1 diabetes made fewer insertions and deleted more nucleotides, a pattern implying thymic rearrangement abnormalities.

The receptor was derived from a woman between 18 and 29 years old in good health. The V and J segments used are TRBV6-1 and TRBJ2-5; no D gene call is confident. Sequenced input: naive CD4+ T cells from blood. The cell subset or site label, as the study defines it: true naive CD4+ T cells. The CDR3 is CAVRGRETQYF. In nucleotides, the sequence is TGTGCCGTTCGAGGAAGGGAGACCCAGTACTTC.